One and the same sample provided the 26 T cell receptor beta chains below, sequenced in a study of cytomegalovirus exposure and HLA in healthy donors. PCR primers comprised 60 Vbeta and 13 Jbeta primers. Some clones are missing from TCRdb's copy, which holds only in-frame ones; the method was immunoSEQ multiplex PCR. In the table there are about 160,000 clones, around 84% of which are singletons. Material: PBMCs. These TCRs come from a man in his late teens or twenties in good health and CMV-seropositive.

The chain links TRBV29-1 to TRBJ2-7; possible D gene TRBD2, 7 bases. V was trimmed by 3 bases and J by 6 bases, leaving 12 bases between them. The CDR3 has 12 residues. Germline CDR1 is SQVTM and CDR2 is ANQGSEA. The CDR3 DNA reads as TGCAGCGTTGATCGGGGGGCGGGCGAGCAGTACTTC. Translated, it gives CSVDRGAGEQYF.

This clone has just a few counts. V usage is TRBV5-1 and J usage is TRBJ1-1; D uncertain. This CDR3 has 15 amino acids. The V gene's germline CDR1 is SGHRS and CDR2 YFSETQ. Trimming cost V 4 bases and J 4 bases, with 17 bases left between them. The CDR3 DNA sequence: TGCGCCAGCAGCACGGAGCCCCTAGCCGGCACTGAAGCTTTCTTT. The encoded protein is CASSTEPLAGTEAFF.

This clone was found a few times. The rearrangement joins TRBV6-1 to TRBJ1-5; D gene uncertain. This CDR3 comprises 14 residues. V lost 0 bases and J lost 7, with 10 bases in between. Germline-derived CDR1 and CDR2 are MNHNS and SASEGT. The DNA of the CDR3 is TGTGCCAGCAGTGAAGCCGGGAGAGGGCAGCCCCAGCATTTT. Translating gives CASSEAGRGQPQHF.

The V gene is TRBV7-2, the J gene TRBJ1-2; D remains unclear. The V gene's germline CDR1 is SGHTA and CDR2 FQGNSA. The CDR3 is 15 residues long. Trimming pared 1 base from V and 0 bases from J, leaving 9 bases between. CDR3 coding DNA: TGTGCCAGCAGCTTAGTGGCGGAACCTAACTATGGCTACACCTTC. As protein: CASSLVAEPNYGYTF.

The sample holds one count of this clone. The chain links TRBV6-5 to TRBJ2-7, with TRBD2 matching 7 bases. The CDR3 has 15 residues. V lost 5 bases and J lost 7; bases outside the gene matches: 14. The V gene's germline CDR1 is MNHEY and CDR2 SVGAGI. CDR3 loop: CASSARGGLRGEQYF. Here the CDR3 DNA reads TGTGCCAGCAGTGCTCGCGGGGGACTACGTGGGGAGCAGTACTTC.

The chain has TRBV29-1 and TRBJ2-7; 8 bases map to TRBD1. With 3 bases clipped from V and 3 bases from J, the junction kept 7 bases outside the gene matches. The CDR3 runs 14 residues. In germline, CDR1 is SQVTM, CDR2 ANQGSEA. The CDR3 DNA follows: TGCAGCGTTGATAGTGGGACAGGCTACTACGAGCAGTACTTC. This translates into CSVDSGTGYYEQYF.

V gene TRBV7-8 combines with J gene TRBJ2-3; 9 nucleotides align to TRBD2. The V gene's germline CDR1 is SGHVS and CDR2 FQNEAQ. The CDR3 loop spans 16 amino acids. The J segment lost 2 bases and the V segment lost 5 bases, leaving 8 bases of the junction unmatched. CDR3 DNA: TGTGCCAGCAGCCCCTCGAGCGGGGGGCACACAGATACGCAGTATTTT. Encoded protein: CASSPSSGGHTDTQYF.

The V and J genes are TRBV15 and TRBJ1-1; perhaps TRBD1 as D (5 bases). Per germline, CDR1 LNHNV and CDR2 YYDKDF (reference sequence). The V end was cut by 3 bases, the J end by 0 bases, with 11 bases between. This CDR3 is 15 amino acids long. The CDR3 loop reads CATSSWGGLNTEAFF. CDR3 sequence (DNA): TGTGCCACCAGCAGCTGGGGGGGTCTGAACACTGAAGCTTTCTTT.

The chain has TRBV5-1 and TRBJ1-1; D may be TRBD1 (6 bases). The CDR3 runs to 15 residues. Germline V lookup: CDR1 SGHRS, CDR2 YFSETQ. The V and J ends lost 4 bases and 7 bases respectively, with 20 bases between them. Written as DNA, the CDR3 is TGCGCCAGCAGCCCGTTCCCAGGGGCAGGTGTTGAAGCTTTCTTT. Protein: CASSPFPGAGVEAFF.

The chain couples TRBV5-1 to TRBJ2-5, with TRBD2 matching 14 bases. The trim removed 2 bases at V and 5 bases at J, leaving 14 bases unmatched. Germline V gene sequence: CDR1 SGHRS, CDR2 YFSETQ. The CDR3 has 19 residues. The CDR3 protein is CASSLRGLAGARGRETQYF. In DNA, the CDR3 is TGCGCCAGCAGCTTAAGGGGACTAGCGGGGGCCCGTGGTCGTGAGACCCAGTACTTC.

V is TRBV4-1 and J is TRBJ1-2; 8 positions agree with TRBD1. The trim removed 0 bases at V and 4 bases at J, leaving 10 bases unmatched. Germline values: CDR1 MGHRA, CDR2 YSYEKL. The CDR3 is 17 amino acids. For the CDR3, the DNA is TGCGCCAGCAGCCAAGAAGCAGGGGGCTTGGAACGCTATGGCTACACCTTC. This translates into CASSQEAGGLERYGYTF.

V gene TRBV29-1 combines with J gene TRBJ2-7, with 12 bases lining up with TRBD2. The CDR3 is made up of 15 amino acids. Unmatched junction bases numbered 6, after V lost 4 bases and J lost 2 bases. Germline V CDR1 and CDR2: SQVTM, ANQGSEA. The CDR3 reads CSVALSSGGAYEQYF. In DNA, the CDR3 is TGCAGCGTTGCCCTTTCTAGCGGGGGGGCCTACGAGCAGTACTTC.

V is TRBV5-6 and J is TRBJ1-6; D remains unclear. With 4 bases removed from V and 0 bases from J, the gap between germline ends came to 14 bases. The germline CDR1 and CDR2 sequences are SGHDT and YYEEEE. The CDR3 spans 17 residues. CDR3 DNA: TGTGCCAGCAGCCCGACGGCAGCGAGCTCCTATAATTCACCCCTCCACTTT. Translation gives CASSPTAASSYNSPLHF.

The rearrangement uses TRBV5-1 and TRBJ2-5; 10 bases are shared with TRBD2. Germline V gives CDR1 SGHRS, CDR2 YFSETQ. Trimming at V came to 1 base and at J to 5 bases, leaving 8 bases not matched to a gene. The CDR3 length is 16 residues. CDR3 bases: TGCGCCAGCAGCTTGATAAGCGGGGGGGCCAGTGAGACCCAGTACTTC. Translating it yields CASSLISGGASETQYF.

This chain links TRBV19 with TRBJ1-2, with D possibly being TRBD1 (6 bases). This CDR3 is built from 13 residues. Trimming took off 8 bases at V and 0 bases at J, with 10 bases between the two ends. Per germline, CDR1 LNHDA and CDR2 SQIVND (reference sequence). Here the CDR3 reads CASRQDPNYGYTF. The CDR3 DNA sequence: TGTGCCAGTCGACAGGACCCTAACTATGGCTACACCTTC.

CDR3 loop: CASSGVRRTEAFF. CDR3 nucleotide sequence: TGTGCCAGCAGTGGAGTTCGGCGGACTGAAGCTTTCTTT. This chain uses TRBV2 with TRBJ1-1, with unresolved D. Germline CDR1 and CDR2: SNHLY and FYNNEI. The germline V and J ends were trimmed by 4 bases and 5 bases, with 11 bases remaining between them. CDR3 length: 13 amino acids.

The chain joins TRBV7-4 to TRBJ1-6; D gene uncertain. Germline-derived CDR1 and CDR2 are SGHVT and SQSDAQ. V lost 5 bases and J 0 bases, leaving 8 bases between the germline ends. CDR3 length: 15 residues. The CDR3 DNA sequence: TGTGCCAGCAGCGTGGAGGGCTCCTATAATTCACCCCTCCACTTT. Protein sequence: CASSVEGSYNSPLHF.

This chain uses TRBV4-3 with TRBJ1-2; the match to TRBD1 covers 9 bases. Germline V gene data show CDR1 as LGHNA and CDR2 as YSLEER. The CDR3 runs to 15 residues. Trimming at V came to 0 bases and at J to 6 bases, leaving 5 bases not matched to a gene. CDR3 sequence reads: CASSQDGQGSDGYTF. CDR3 sequence (DNA): TGCGCCAGCAGCCAAGATGGACAGGGGTCGGATGGCTACACCTTC.

The table lists this clone with a count of one. The chain carries TRBV19 and TRBJ2-7; 7 bases align to TRBD1. After removal of 1 base from V and 2 bases from J, the junction contained 8 bases not matched to a gene. CDR3 length equals 16 residues. Germline CDR1 and CDR2: LNHDA and SQIVND (reference sequence). In DNA form, the CDR3 reads TGTGCCAGTAGTATAGGGTGGCAGGGGGACCCCTACGAGCAGTACTTC. Translation gives CASSIGWQGDPYEQYF.

The chain recombines TRBV4-3 with TRBJ1-4, with 8 bases that match TRBD1. Germline CDR1 and CDR2: LGHNA and YSLEER. The CDR3 is 15 amino acids. With V trimmed by 1 base and J by 7 bases, 5 bases remained unmatched. The CDR3 bases are TGCGCCAGCAGCCAAGGGACAGGGATTGGTGAAAAACTGTTTTTT. Residues: CASSQGTGIGEKLFF.

Written as DNA, the CDR3 is TGCGCCAGCAGCCCCGGGACAGGGGGCGGCACCGGGGAGCTGTTTTTT. Amino acid sequence: CASSPGTGGGTGELFF. This chain connects TRBV5-1 to TRBJ2-2; TRBD1 agrees at 12 bases. CDR1 and CDR2 from the germline V gene are SGHRS and YFSETQ. With V trimmed by 4 bases and J by 4 bases, 5 bases remained unmatched. This CDR3 contains 16 residues.

There are a few counts of this clone. CDR3 sequence: CASSRTPYEQYF. CDR3 coding DNA: TGTGCCAGCAGTCGGACACCCTACGAGCAGTACTTC. The V call is TRBV11-2, the J call TRBJ2-7; TRBD1 is a possible D gene (5 bases). The germline V and J ends were trimmed by 6 bases and 2 bases, with 8 bases remaining between them. Per the germline V gene, CDR1 is SGHAT and CDR2 is FQNNGV. The CDR3 totals 12 residues.

The chain employs TRBV2 and TRBJ1-5; 8 bases align to TRBD1. Germline values: CDR1 SNHLY, CDR2 FYNNEI. With V trimmed by 6 bases and J by 2 bases, 6 bases remained unmatched. There are 15 residues in the CDR3. DNA of the CDR3: TGTGCCAGCAGGGGACAGGAAAAGGGCAATCAGCCCCAGCATTTT. Translated, it gives CASRGQEKGNQPQHF.

The genes are TRBV4-3 and TRBJ2-7; 9 bases map to TRBD1. Germline trimming cut 1 base from V and 9 bases from J; bases unmatched to any gene: 13. The CDR3 runs to 16 residues. Germline assignment: CDR1 LGHNA and CDR2 YSLEER. The CDR3 spells CASSQVRPGQGNVQYF. The DNA of the CDR3 is TGCGCCAGCAGCCAAGTTAGGCCGGGACAGGGTAATGTGCAGTACTTC.

This clone turned up a few times. V gene TRBV5-1 combines with J gene TRBJ2-3; D is perhaps TRBD1 (5 bases). V dropped 4 bases and J dropped 0 bases, with 15 bases sitting between them. The length of the CDR3 is 16 residues. The germline CDR1 and CDR2 sequences are SGHRS and YFSETQ. The CDR3 loop reads CASSRVDSPSTDTQYF. The CDR3 DNA follows: TGCGCCAGCAGCCGAGTCGACAGCCCTAGCACAGATACGCAGTATTTT.

This chain joins TRBV7-3 and TRBJ2-3; 7 bases align to TRBD2. CDR1 is SGHTA and CDR2 is FQGTGA in the germline V gene. Trimming removed 3 bases from V and 2 bases from J; junction bases left unmatched: 8. CDR3 size: 16 residues. CDR3 sequence reads: CASSFTASGITDTQYF. Written as DNA, the CDR3 is TGTGCCAGCAGCTTTACGGCTAGCGGAATCACAGATACGCAGTATTTT. The complete variable domain, with remaining parts taken from reference TRBV7-3 and TRBJ2-3, reads GAGVSQTPSNKVTEKGKYVELRCDPISGHTALYWYRQSLGQGPEFLIYFQGTGAADDSGLPNDRFFAVRPEGSVSTLKIQRTERGDSAVYLCASSFTASGITDTQYFGPGTRLTVL.